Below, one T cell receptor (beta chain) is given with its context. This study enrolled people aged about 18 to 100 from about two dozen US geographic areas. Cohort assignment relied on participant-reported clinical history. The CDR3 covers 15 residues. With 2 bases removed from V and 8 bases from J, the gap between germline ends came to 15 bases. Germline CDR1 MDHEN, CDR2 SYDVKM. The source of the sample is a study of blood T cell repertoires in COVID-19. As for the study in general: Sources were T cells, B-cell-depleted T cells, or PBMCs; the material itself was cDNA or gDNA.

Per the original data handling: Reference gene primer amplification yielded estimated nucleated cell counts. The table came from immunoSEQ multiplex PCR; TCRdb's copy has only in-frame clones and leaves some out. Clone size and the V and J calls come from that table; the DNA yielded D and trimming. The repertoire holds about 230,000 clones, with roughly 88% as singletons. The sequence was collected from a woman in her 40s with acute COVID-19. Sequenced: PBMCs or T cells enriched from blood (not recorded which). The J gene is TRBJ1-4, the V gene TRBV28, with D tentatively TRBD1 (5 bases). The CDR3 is CASSLPRGAGEKLFF. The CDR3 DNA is TGTGCCAGCAGTTTACCCCGCGGGGCAGGGGAAAAACTGTTTTTT.